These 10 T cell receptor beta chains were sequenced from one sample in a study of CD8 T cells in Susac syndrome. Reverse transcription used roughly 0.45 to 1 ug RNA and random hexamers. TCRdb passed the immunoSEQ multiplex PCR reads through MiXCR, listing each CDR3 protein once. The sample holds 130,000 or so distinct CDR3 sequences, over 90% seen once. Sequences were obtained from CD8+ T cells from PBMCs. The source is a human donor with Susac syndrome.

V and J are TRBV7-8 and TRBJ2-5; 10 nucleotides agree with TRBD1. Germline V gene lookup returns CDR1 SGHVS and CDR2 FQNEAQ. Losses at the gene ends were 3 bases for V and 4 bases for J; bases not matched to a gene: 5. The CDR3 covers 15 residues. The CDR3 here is CASSFMTGGSETQYF. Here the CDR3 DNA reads TGTGCCAGCAGCTTTATGACAGGGGGCTCAGAGACCCAGTACTTC.

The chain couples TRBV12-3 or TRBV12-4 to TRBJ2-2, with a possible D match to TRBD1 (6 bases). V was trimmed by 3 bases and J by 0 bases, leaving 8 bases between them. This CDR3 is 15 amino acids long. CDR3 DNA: TGTGCCAGCAGTTTCAGGGGCGCGAACACCGGGGAGCTGTTTTTT. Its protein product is CASSFRGANTGELFF.

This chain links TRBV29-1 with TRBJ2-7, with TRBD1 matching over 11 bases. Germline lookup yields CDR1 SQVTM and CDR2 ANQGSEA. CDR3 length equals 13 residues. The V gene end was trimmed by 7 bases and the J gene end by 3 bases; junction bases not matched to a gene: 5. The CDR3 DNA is TGCAGCGCCCGGGACAGGGGGTACTACGAGCAGTACTTC. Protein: CSARDRGYYEQYF.

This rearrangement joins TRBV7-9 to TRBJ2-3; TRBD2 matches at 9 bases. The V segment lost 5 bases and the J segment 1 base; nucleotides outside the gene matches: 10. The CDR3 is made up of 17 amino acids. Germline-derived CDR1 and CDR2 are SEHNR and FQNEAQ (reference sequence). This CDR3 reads CASSPQRSGGRTDTQYF. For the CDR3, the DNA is TGTGCCAGCAGCCCGCAGCGAAGCGGGGGGCGCACAGATACGCAGTATTTT.

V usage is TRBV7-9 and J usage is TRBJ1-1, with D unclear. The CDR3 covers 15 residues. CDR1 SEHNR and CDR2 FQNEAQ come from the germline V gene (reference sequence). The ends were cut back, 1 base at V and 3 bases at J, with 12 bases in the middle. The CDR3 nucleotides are TGTGCCAGCAGCTTAGGGCGGGGAGAACACACTGAAGCTTTCTTT. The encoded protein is CASSLGRGEHTEAFF.

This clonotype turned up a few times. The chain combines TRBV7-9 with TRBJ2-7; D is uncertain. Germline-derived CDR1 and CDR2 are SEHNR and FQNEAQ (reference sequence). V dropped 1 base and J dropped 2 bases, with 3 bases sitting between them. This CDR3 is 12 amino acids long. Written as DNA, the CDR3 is TGTGCCAGCAGCTTAGTGGCCTACGAGCAGTACTTC. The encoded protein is CASSLVAYEQYF.

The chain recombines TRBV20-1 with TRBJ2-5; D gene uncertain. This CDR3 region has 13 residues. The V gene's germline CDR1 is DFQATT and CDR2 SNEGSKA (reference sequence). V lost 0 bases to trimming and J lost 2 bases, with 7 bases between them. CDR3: CSARDWSQETQYF. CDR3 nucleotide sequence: TGCAGTGCTAGAGATTGGTCTCAAGAGACCCAGTACTTC.

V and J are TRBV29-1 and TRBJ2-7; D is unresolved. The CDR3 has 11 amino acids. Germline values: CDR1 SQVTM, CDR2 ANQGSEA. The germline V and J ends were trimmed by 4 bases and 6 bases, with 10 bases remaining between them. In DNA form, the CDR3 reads TGCAGCGTTGTAATCGGGCCCGAGCAGTACTTC. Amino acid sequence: CSVVIGPEQYF.

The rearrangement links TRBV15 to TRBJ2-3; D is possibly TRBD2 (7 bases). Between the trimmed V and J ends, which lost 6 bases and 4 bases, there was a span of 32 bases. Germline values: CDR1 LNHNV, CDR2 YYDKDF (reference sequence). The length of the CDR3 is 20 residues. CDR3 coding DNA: TGTGCCACCAGAGGAGGCGAACAGGGAATCGGTACTAGCGCTCCAGATACGCAGTATTTT. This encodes CATRGGEQGIGTSAPDTQYF.

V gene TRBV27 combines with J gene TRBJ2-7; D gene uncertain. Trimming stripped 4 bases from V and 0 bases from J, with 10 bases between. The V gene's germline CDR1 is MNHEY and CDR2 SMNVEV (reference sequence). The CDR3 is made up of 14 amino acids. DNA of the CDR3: TGTGCCAGCAGTTCTCAGGTTGGCTCCTACGAGCAGTACTTC. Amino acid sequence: CASSSQVGSYEQYF.